A single sample gave rise to the 8 T cell receptor beta chains below, sequenced in a study of blood T cell repertoires in COVID-19. Sequenced by immunoSEQ multiplex PCR; TCRdb stores in-frame clones only, minus some. The top ten clones hold 4.9% of a sample with about 200,000 clones, approximately 84% of them seen once. Material: peripheral blood. These receptors all come from an elderly woman with acute or convalescent COVID-19.

In this sample, this clone turned up once. The identical CDR3 is also encoded by other nucleotide sequences in the sample. V gene TRBV9 combines with J gene TRBJ1-1; 10 positions match TRBD1. The CDR3 runs to 15 residues. After removal of 4 bases from V and 1 base from J, the junction contained 4 bases not matched to a gene. The germline CDR1 and CDR2 sequences are SGDLS and YYNGEE. Written as DNA, the CDR3 is TGTGCCAGCAGCCCACGACAGGGGGCGAACACTGAAGCTTTCTTT. This translates into CASSPRQGANTEAFF.

This sequence joins TRBV5-1 and TRBJ1-1; D gene ambiguous. Trimming took off 0 bases at V and 3 bases at J, with 9 bases between the two ends. Germline values: CDR1 SGHRS, CDR2 YFSETQ. The CDR3 consists of 14 residues. CDR3 sequence reads: CASSLGERDTEAFF. CDR3 in DNA: TGCGCCAGCAGCTTGGGGGAGCGGGACACTGAAGCTTTCTTT.

This clone has just a few counts. The rearrangement links TRBV28 to TRBJ2-7, with D possibly TRBD1 on 5 matching bases. CDR1 and CDR2 from the germline V gene are MDHEN and SYDVKM. V lost 3 bases and J 6 bases, leaving 15 bases between the germline ends. The CDR3 has 14 amino acids. CDR3 protein: CASSFLQGEVEQYF. The CDR3 DNA follows: TGTGCCAGCAGTTTTCTACAAGGGGAAGTCGAGCAGTACTTC.

The V and J genes are TRBV7-9 and TRBJ1-2, with D hard to call. The germline gives CDR1 SEHNR, CDR2 FQNEAQ (reference sequence). The CDR3 is made up of 13 amino acids. Trimming left V 2 bases short and J 2 bases short, with 6 bases between. CDR3 nucleotides: TGTGCCAGCAGCTTAACGGAGAACTATGGCTACACCTTC. Its translation is CASSLTENYGYTF. The full variable domain, rest sourced from reference TRBV7-9 and TRBJ1-2, is DTGVSQNPRHKITKRGQNVTFRCDPISEHNRLYWYRQTLGQGPEFLTYFQNEAQLEKSRLLSDRFSAERPKGSFSTLEIQRTEQGDSAMYLCASSLTENYGYTFGSGTRLTVV.

This rearrangement joins TRBV15 to TRBJ1-1, with 7 bases that match TRBD1. V lost 0 bases to trimming and J lost 5 bases; unmatched junction nucleotides: 0. The CDR3 runs 13 residues. Per germline, CDR1 LNHNV and CDR2 YYDKDF (reference sequence). The CDR3 protein is CATSREQGTEAFF. DNA of the CDR3: TGTGCCACCAGCAGAGAACAGGGGACTGAAGCTTTCTTT.

The chain employs TRBV10-3 and TRBJ1-5; tentative D call: TRBD1 (5 bases). V shed 0 bases and J shed 6 bases, with 12 bases lying between them. Per the germline V gene, CDR1 is ENHRY and CDR2 is SYGVKD. The CDR3 has 15 amino acids. CDR3 sequence reads: CAISESNGGLQPQHF. In DNA, the CDR3 is TGTGCCATCAGTGAGTCGAACGGGGGACTTCAGCCCCAGCATTTT.

The V and J genes are TRBV19 and TRBJ2-3; 9 nucleotides agree with TRBD2. This CDR3 spans 16 amino acids. V trimming: 7 bases; J trimming: 3 bases; junction bases outside the gene matches: 11. Germline-derived CDR1 and CDR2 are LNHDA and SQIVND (reference sequence). CDR3 sequence reads: CASIWREGPKTDTQYF. The CDR3 region has the DNA TGTGCCAGTATCTGGCGGGAGGGCCCGAAGACAGATACGCAGTATTTT. Drawing the rest from reference TRBV19 and TRBJ2-3, the complete variable domain is DGGITQSPKYLFRKEGQNVTLSCEQNLNHDAMYWYRQDPGQGLRLIYYSQIVNDFQKGDIAEGYSVSREKKESFPLTVTSAQKNPTAFYLCASIWREGPKTDTQYFGPGTRLTVL.

The chain uses TRBV19 and TRBJ2-4; the match to TRBD1 covers 8 bases. The trim removed 7 bases at V and 9 bases at J, leaving 17 bases unmatched. Germline V gene data show CDR1 as LNHDA and CDR2 as SQIVND (reference sequence). This CDR3 region has 16 residues. CDR3 nucleotides: TGTGCCAGTACGAAACGAACAGGGGGGCGGTTCGGCATTCAGTACTTC. Protein product: CASTKRTGGRFGIQYF.